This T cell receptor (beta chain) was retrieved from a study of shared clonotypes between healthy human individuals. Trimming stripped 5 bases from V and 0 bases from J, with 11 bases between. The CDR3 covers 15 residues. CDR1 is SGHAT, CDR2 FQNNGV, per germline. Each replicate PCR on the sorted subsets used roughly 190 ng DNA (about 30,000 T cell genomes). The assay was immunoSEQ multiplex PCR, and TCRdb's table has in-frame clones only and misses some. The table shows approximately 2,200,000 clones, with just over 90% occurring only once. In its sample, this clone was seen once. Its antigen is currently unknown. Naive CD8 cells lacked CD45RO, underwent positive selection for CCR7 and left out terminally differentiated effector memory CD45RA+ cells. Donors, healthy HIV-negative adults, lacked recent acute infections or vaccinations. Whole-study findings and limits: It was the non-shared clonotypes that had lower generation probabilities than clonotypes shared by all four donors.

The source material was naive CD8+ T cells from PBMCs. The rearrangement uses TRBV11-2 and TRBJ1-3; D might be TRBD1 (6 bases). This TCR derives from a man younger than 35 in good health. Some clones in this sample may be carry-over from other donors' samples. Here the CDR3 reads CASSPDRSSGNTIYF. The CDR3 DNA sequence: TGTGCCAGCAGCCCGGACAGAAGCTCTGGAAACACCATATATTTT.